A selection of T cell receptor beta chains follows, all from one sample in a study of PD-L1 blockade in urothelial cancer. The repertoire was sequenced with immunoSEQ multiplex PCR; TCRdb's copy has only in-frame clones and lacks some. This table has 75,000 to 95,000 clones, around four fifths appearing once. Sequences were derived from PBMCs, sampled around atezolizumab (anti-PD-L1) treatment. These TCRs come from a man aged 40-49 years with urothelial cancer. Each CDR3 is given with its conserved first and last residue. The order of the fields is J gene, clone size, D gene, V gene, CDR3 protein, CDR3 DNA. The D gene is left open where the match is weak. Some rows have no size entry. The others give once, few or many, or a class for an expanded clone.

TRBJ2-7 once TRBD1 TRBV19 CASSGMAAGGLDEQYF TGTGCCAGTAGTGGGATGGCGGCAGGGGGCTTGGACGAGCAGTACTTC
TRBJ2-3 once TRBD2 TRBV6-6 CASGGLAGTDTQYF TGTGCCAGCGGGGGACTAGCGGGCACAGATACGCAGTATTTT
TRBJ1-5 . TRBD1 TRBV5-1 CASSRTGVGPQHF TGCGCCAGCAGCCGGACAGGGGTCGGGCCCCAGCATTTT
TRBJ2-2 . . TRBV9 CASGAITAGELFF TGTGCCAGCGGCGCCATTACAGCCGGGGAGCTGTTTTTT
TRBJ2-2 . . TRBV6-5 CASSHHPGGELFF TGTGCCAGCAGTCACCACCCAGGGGGGGAGCTGTTTTTT
TRBJ2-7 . TRBD2 TRBV30 CAVGLADTYEQYF TGTGCTGTCGGCCTAGCGGATACCTACGAGCAGTACTTC
TRBJ2-3 . TRBD1 TRBV4-1 CATSQDRGADTQYF TGCGCCACCTCCCAGGACAGGGGGGCAGATACGCAGTATTTT
TRBJ2-7 . TRBD2 TRBV7-2 CASSLNAAGGIYEQYF TGTGCCAGCAGCTTGAATGCGGCGGGAGGTATATACGAGCAGTACTTC
TRBJ2-7 . . TRBV5-1 CASSWPDTAYEQYF TGCGCCAGCAGCTGGCCGGACACCGCCTACGAGCAGTACTTC
TRBJ1-2 . . TRBV28 CASRKGGPNYGYTF TGTGCCAGCAGAAAGGGAGGGCCTAACTATGGCTACACCTTC
TRBJ2-3 . . TRBV19 CATRPGWGTDTQYF TGTGCCACTAGACCGGGGTGGGGCACAGATACGCAGTATTTT
TRBJ2-7 . TRBD1 TRBV25-1 CASTASGTGGYEQYF TGTGCCAGCACTGCCTCCGGGACAGGGGGCTACGAGCAGTACTTC
TRBJ1-5 . TRBD1 TRBV28 CASSPQGVRNQPQHF TGTGCCAGCAGTCCGCAGGGGGTAAGGAATCAGCCCCAGCATTTT
TRBJ2-2 . TRBD1 TRBV7-9 CASSPGTGDTGELFF TGTGCCAGCAGCCCCGGGACAGGTGACACCGGGGAGCTGTTTTTT
TRBJ2-5 . TRBD1 TRBV4-3 CASSQEWGQQETQYF TGCGCCAGCAGCCAAGAATGGGGACAGCAAGAGACCCAGTACTTC
TRBJ2-2 . . TRBV7-2 CASSQGFGGELFF TGTGCCAGCAGCCAGGGGTTCGGCGGGGAGCTGTTTTTT
TRBJ1-2 . . TRBV2 CASSHNNYGYTF TGTGCCAGCAGCCACAATAACTATGGCTACACCTTC
TRBJ2-1 . TRBD2 TRBV30 CAWMHRGVRAGVYNEQFF TGTGCCTGGATGCACCGAGGGGTCCGGGCGGGAGTGTATAATGAGCAGTTCTTC
TRBJ2-7 . . TRBV18 CASSLDYSYEQYF TGTGCCAGCTCACTGGACTATTCCTACGAGCAGTACTTC
TRBJ2-3 few TRBD2 TRBV28 CASSLAGGEDTQYF TGTGCCAGCAGCCTAGCGGGGGGAGAGGATACGCAGTATTTT
TRBJ2-1 . . TRBV27 CASSFIQGRVRFDSYNEQFF TGTGCCAGCAGTTTCATCCAGGGCAGGGTGAGGTTTGACTCCTACAATGAGCAGTTCTTC
TRBJ2-6 . TRBD1 TRBV4-1 CASSRGMRQGSGANVLTF TGCGCCAGCAGCCGAGGGATGAGACAGGGATCTGGGGCCAACGTCCTGACTTTC
TRBJ1-1 . . TRBV7-3 CASSLAGNTEAFF TGTGCCAGCAGCTTAGCAGGGAACACTGAAGCTTTCTTT
TRBJ2-5 . . TRBV2 CASTRGEETQYF TGTGCCAGCACCCGGGGTGAGGAGACCCAGTACTTC
TRBJ2-3 . . TRBV7-3 CASSLSGDTDTQYF TGTGCCAGCAGCTTATCGGGAGACACAGATACGCAGTATTTT
TRBJ1-1 few TRBD1 TRBV29-1 CSVGAGTGYTEAFF TGCAGCGTTGGGGCCGGGACAGGATACACTGAAGCTTTCTTT
TRBJ1-2 . TRBD1 TRBV19 CASRDRGQNGYTF TGTGCCAGTAGGGACAGGGGGCAAAATGGCTACACCTTC
TRBJ2-5 . . TRBV4-3 CASSQDTQGATQYF TGCGCCAGCAGCCAAGATACCCAAGGGGCGACCCAGTACTTC
TRBJ2-5 . . TRBV7-6 CASSPETGRSQTQYF TGTGCCAGCAGCCCTGAGACAGGGAGGAGTCAGACCCAGTACTTC
TRBJ2-3 few . TRBV5-1 CASSLQEYTQYF TGCGCCAGCAGCTTGCAGGAATATACGCAGTATTTT